What follows is one TCR beta chain and its context. Antigen: not known. These data are taken from a study of T cells after yellow fever vaccination. Findings of the study overall: Booster sampling recovered most clones from primary vaccination (under 97% CD4, roughly 90% CD8).

TCRdb re-analysed the 5' RACE reads in MiXCR, keeping a single row per CDR3 protein. This sample has 120,000 or so distinct CDR3 sequences, with around 15% found just once. In germline, CDR1 is LGHNA, CDR2 YNFKEQ. This CDR3 is 15 amino acids long. With 2 bases clipped from V and 3 bases from J, the junction kept 3 bases outside the gene matches. The material was CD8+ T cells sorted from PBMCs, obtained 5 days after the yellow fever booster vaccination. The gene calls are TRBV4-2 and TRBJ2-7; 11 bases map to TRBD2. The clonotype originates from a man aged 18 to 29 who received the YFV17D yellow fever vaccine. The CDR3 spells CASSQTSGGNYEQYV. The CDR3 nucleotides read TGTGCCAGCAGCCAAACTAGCGGGGGCAACTACGAGCAGTACGTC.